The clone carrying this T cell receptor (beta chain) has only one observation. As processed by the authors: Estimates of nucleated cell counts were drawn from the amplification of reference gene primers. Clones were sequenced by immunoSEQ multiplex PCR, and TCRdb holds only the in-frame ones, with some missing. The V and J calls and clone size come from that table; D and trimming were worked out from the DNA. The profile shows 250,000 to 350,000 clones, 75% to 90% of them singletons. This entry is derived from a study of blood T cell repertoires in COVID-19. In the study overall: Specimens from acute and convalescent COVID-19 originated in the United States, Italy and Spain. Nucleic acid was either cDNA or gDNA, and it came from T cells, B-cell-depleted T cells, or PBMCs.

The specimen was peripheral blood. The sequence derives from a woman in her 30s with active or convalescent COVID-19.

For the CDR3, the DNA is TGTGCCAGCAGTGACTACCCAACACCCCTCCACTTT. It encodes CASSDYPTPLHF. The chain couples TRBV2 to TRBJ1-6; no clear D. CDR1 is SNHLY and CDR2 is FYNNEI in the germline V gene. The CDR3 loop spans 12 amino acids. Trimming removed 3 bases from V and 11 bases from J, with 8 bases in between.